This entry describes one T cell receptor (beta chain). Its specificity is not known. According to the study, TCR beta libraries were built with iRepertoire HTBI primers and CDR3-region Arm-PCR. TCRdb itself ran the multiplex PCR reads through MiXCR, one entry per CDR3 protein. The table lists fewer than 400,000 distinct CDR3 sequences, about 18% of them singletons, with just under 30% in the top ten. Time point specified: persistent/refractory GD, antithyroid drugs over 5 years with positive TRAb. Extracted PBMC RNA gave rise to the TCR library. CDR1 is GTSNPN, CDR2 SVGIG, per germline (reference sequence). Trimming cost V 0 bases and J 10 bases, with 16 bases left between them. This CDR3 is 14 amino acids long. The sample comes from a study of regulatory T cells in long-lasting Graves disease. Study observations and caveats: TRBV28, TRBJ1-2 and TRBJ2-5 were favored in persistent disease. Those with persistent Graves' had less TCR diversity than newly diagnosed patients.

The chain employs TRBV30 and TRBJ2-4, with D hard to call. The sequence was obtained from a female donor with Graves disease. Sequencing was performed on peripheral blood mononuclear cells (PBMCs), taken when the disease was refractory, from a patient treated with antithyroid drugs. This CDR3 is CAWSVRGPSGIQYF. The CDR3 DNA is TGTGCCTGGAGTGTACGTGGTCCCTCCGGGATTCAGTACTTC.